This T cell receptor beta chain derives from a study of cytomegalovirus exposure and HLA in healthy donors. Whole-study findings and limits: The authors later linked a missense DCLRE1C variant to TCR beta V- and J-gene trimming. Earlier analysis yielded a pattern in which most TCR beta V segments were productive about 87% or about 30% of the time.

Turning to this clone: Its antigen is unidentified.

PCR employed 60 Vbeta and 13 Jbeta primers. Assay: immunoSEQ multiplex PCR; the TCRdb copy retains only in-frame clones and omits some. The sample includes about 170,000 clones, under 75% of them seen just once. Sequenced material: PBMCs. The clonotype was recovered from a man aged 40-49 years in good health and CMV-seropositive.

CDR3 nucleotides: TGTGCCAGCAGCCCCCGGGGCGCCTTGAGGGGGTACGAGCAGTACTTC. This gives the protein CASSPRGALRGYEQYF. This sequence joins TRBV13 and TRBJ2-7, with TRBD1 as a possible D gene (6 bases). The length of the CDR3 is 16 residues. Germline V gene sequence: CDR1 PRHDT, CDR2 FYEKMQ (reference sequence). With 5 bases removed from V and 4 bases from J, the gap between germline ends came to 21 bases. The variable domain in full, completed from reference TRBV13 and TRBJ2-7, reads AAGVIQSPRHLIKEKRETATLKCYPIPRHDTVYWYQQGPGQDPQFLISFYEKMQSDKGSIPDRFSAQQFSDYHSELNMSSLELGDSALYFCASSPRGALRGYEQYFGPGTRLTVT.